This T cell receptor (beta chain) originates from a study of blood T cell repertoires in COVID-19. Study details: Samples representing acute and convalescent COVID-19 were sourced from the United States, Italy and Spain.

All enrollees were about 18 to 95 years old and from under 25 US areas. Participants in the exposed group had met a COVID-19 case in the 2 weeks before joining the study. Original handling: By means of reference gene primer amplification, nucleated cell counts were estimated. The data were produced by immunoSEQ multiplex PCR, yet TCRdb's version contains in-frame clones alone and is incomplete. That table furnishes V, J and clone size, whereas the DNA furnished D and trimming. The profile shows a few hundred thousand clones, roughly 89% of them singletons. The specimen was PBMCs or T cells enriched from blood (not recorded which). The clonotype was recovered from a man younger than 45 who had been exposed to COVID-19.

The CDR3 loop reads CASSADRGPFHIQYF. CDR3 DNA: TGTGCCAGCAGCGCCGACAGGGGACCCTTCCACATTCAGTACTTC. V usage is TRBV2 and J usage is TRBJ2-4; 8 bases line up with TRBD1. J lost 8 bases, V lost 6 bases, and 12 bases had no gene match. The CDR3 is 15 residues long. Germline V gene sequence: CDR1 SNHLY, CDR2 FYNNEI. Full variable domain (rest looked up from reference TRBV2 and TRBJ2-4): EPEVTQTPSHQVTQMGQEVILRCVPISNHLYFYWYRQILGQKVEFLVSFYNNEISEKSEIFDDQFSVERPDGSNFTLKIRSTKLEDSAMYFCASSADRGPFHIQYFGAGTRLSVL.